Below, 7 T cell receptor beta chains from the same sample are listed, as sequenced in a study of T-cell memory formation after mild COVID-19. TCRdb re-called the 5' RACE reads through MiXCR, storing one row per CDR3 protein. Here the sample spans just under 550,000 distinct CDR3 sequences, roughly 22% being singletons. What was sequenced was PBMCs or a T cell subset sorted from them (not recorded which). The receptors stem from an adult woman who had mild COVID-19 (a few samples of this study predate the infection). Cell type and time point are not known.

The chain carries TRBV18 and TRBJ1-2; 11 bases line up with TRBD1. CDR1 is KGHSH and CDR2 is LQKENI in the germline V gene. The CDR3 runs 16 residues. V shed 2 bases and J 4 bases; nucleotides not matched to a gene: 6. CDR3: CASSPLGQGVSYGYTF. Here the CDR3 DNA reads TGTGCCAGCTCACCATTGGGACAGGGGGTGAGCTATGGCTACACCTTC.

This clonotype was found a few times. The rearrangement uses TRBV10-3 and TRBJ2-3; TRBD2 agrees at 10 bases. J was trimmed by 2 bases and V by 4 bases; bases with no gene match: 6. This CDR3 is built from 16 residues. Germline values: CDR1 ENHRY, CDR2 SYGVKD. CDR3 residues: CAISGLLAGVTDTQYF. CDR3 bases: TGTGCCATCAGTGGTCTCCTAGCGGGAGTCACAGATACGCAGTATTTT.

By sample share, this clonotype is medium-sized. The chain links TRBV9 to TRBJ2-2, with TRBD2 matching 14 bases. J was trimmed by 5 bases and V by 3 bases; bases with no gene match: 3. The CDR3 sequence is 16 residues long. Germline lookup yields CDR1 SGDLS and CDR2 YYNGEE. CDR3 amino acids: CASSGLAGGGTGELFF. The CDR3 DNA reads TGTGCCAGCAGCGGACTAGCGGGAGGGGGAACCGGGGAGCTGTTTTTT. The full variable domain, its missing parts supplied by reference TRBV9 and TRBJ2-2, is DSGVTQTPKHLITATGQRVTLRCSPRSGDLSVYWYQQSLDQGLQFLIQYYNGEERAKGNILERFSAQQFPDLHSELNLSSLELGDSALYFCASSGLAGGGTGELFFGEGSRLTVL.

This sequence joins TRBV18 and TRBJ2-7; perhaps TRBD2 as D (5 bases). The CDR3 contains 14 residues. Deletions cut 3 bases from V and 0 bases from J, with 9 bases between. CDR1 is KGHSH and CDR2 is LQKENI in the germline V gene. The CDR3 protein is CASSPGESSYEQYF. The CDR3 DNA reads TGTGCCAGCTCACCCGGGGAGAGCTCCTACGAGCAGTACTTC. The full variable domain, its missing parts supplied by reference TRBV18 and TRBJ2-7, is NAGVMQNPRHLVRRRGQEARLRCSPMKGHSHVYWYRQLPEEGLKFMVYLQKENIIDESGMPKERFSAEFPKEGPSILRIQQVVRGDSAAYFCASSPGESSYEQYFGPGTRLTVT.

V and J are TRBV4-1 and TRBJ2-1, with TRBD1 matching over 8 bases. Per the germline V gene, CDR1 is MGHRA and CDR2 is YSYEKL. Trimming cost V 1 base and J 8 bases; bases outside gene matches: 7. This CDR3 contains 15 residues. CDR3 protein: CASSQVAGGNDEQFF. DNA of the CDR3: TGCGCCAGCAGCCAAGTGGCAGGGGGCAACGATGAGCAGTTCTTC.

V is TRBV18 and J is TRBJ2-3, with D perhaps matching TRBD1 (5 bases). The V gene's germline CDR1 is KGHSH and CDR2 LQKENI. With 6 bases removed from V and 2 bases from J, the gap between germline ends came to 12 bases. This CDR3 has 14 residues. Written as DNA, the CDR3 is TGTGCCAGCTCTAAGGGGCGCGACACAGATACGCAGTATTTT. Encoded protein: CASSKGRDTDTQYF.

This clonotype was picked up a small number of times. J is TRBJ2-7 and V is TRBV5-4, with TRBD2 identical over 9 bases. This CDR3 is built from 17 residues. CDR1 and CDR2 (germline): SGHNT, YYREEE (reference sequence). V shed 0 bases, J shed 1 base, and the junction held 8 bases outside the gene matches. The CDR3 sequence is CASSLAVLAGTSYEQYF. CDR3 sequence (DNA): TGTGCCAGCAGCTTGGCCGTTCTAGCGGGAACATCCTACGAGCAGTACTTC.